In its sample, the clone carrying this TCR beta chain was seen a few times. Methods used by the authors: The authors estimated nucleated cell counts from reference gene primer amplification. Clones were read by immunoSEQ multiplex PCR, and TCRdb kept only the in-frame ones, dropping some. V and J calls and clone size are copied from that table; D and trimming were computed from the DNA. This table holds 70,000 to 85,000 clones, under 95% found once. This sample is drawn from a study of blood T cell repertoires in COVID-19. Turning to the study itself: Spain, Italy and the United States supplied samples that represented acute and convalescent COVID-19. Nucleic acid was either cDNA or gDNA, and it came from T cells, B-cell-depleted T cells, or PBMCs.

This CDR3 comprises 16 residues. Losses at the gene ends were 6 bases for V and 0 bases for J; bases not matched to a gene: 3. Germline-derived CDR1 and CDR2 are LNHDA and SQIVND (reference sequence). The chain is built from TRBV19 and TRBJ2-2; 11 bases fit TRBD2. Sequences were obtained from peripheral blood. The origin of this receptor is a human donor in a cohort sampled during active COVID-19. CDR3 coding DNA: TGTGCCAGTAGGCCTAGCGGGAGGACGAACACCGGGGAGCTGTTTTTT. Its translation is CASRPSGRTNTGELFF.